This T cell receptor (beta chain) was recovered during a study of T-cell memory formation after mild COVID-19. The overall study: In these data, TCR clusters were largely donor specific.

Each CDR3 protein is one row after TCRdb ran MiXCR on the 5' RACE reads. The sample has 250,000 or so distinct CDR3 sequences; around 17% are singletons. This clonotype was counted between two and nine times. Sequencing was carried out using PBMCs or a T cell subset sorted from them (not recorded which). The sequence came from a man in his late teens or twenties who had mild COVID-19 (a few samples of this study predate the infection). Cell type and time point are not known.

CDR3 nucleotides: TGTGCCAGCAGCTTACGGTCCGGACAGAATGAGCAGTTCTTC. Its protein is CASSLRSGQNEQFF. The chain couples TRBV7-2 to TRBJ2-1, with a tentative D call TRBD1 (6 bases). The CDR3 consists of 14 residues. Trimming took 2 bases from V and 7 from J, leaving 12 bases between them. CDR1 is SGHTA and CDR2 is FQGNSA in the germline V gene.